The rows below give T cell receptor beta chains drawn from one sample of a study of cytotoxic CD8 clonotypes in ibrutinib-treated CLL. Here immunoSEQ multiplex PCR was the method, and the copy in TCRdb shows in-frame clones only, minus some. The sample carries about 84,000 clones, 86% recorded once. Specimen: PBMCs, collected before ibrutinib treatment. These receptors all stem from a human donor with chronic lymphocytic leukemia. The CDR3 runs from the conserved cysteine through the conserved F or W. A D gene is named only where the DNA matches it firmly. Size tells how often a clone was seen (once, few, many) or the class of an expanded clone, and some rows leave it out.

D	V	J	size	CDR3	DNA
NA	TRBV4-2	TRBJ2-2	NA	CASSQDRRTNTGELFF	TGTGCCAGCAGCCAAGATAGAAGGACTAACACCGGGGAGCTGTTTTTT
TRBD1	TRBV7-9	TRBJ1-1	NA	CASSPRIGTVNTEAFF	TGTGCCAGCAGCCCTCGGATTGGGACAGTGAACACTGAAGCTTTCTTT
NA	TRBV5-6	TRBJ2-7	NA	CASSQAVGGEQYF	TGTGCCAGCAGCCAGGCTGTAGGGGGAGAGCAGTACTTC
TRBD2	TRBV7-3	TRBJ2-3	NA	CASSLNSGRTDTQYF	TGTGCCAGCAGCTTAAATAGCGGGAGGACAGATACGCAGTATTTT
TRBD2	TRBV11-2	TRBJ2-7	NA	CASSFREGLPPGEQYF	TGTGCCAGCAGCTTTCGGGAGGGCCTCCCGCCCGGCGAGCAGTACTTC
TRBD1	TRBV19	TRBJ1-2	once	CASSQDRGSYGYTF	TGTGCCAGTAGTCAGGACAGGGGGAGCTATGGCTACACCTTC
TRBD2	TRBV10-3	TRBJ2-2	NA	CAISAGLAGGTVIGELFF	TGTGCCATCAGCGCAGGACTAGCGGGAGGGACGGTCATCGGGGAGCTGTTTTTT
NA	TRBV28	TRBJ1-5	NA	CASIKVNSRNQPQHF	TGTGCCAGCATTAAGGTGAACAGTCGCAATCAGCCCCAGCATTTT
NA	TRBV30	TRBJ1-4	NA	CAWSARFATNEKLFF	TGTGCCTGGAGTGCAAGGTTTGCAACTAATGAAAAACTGTTTTTT
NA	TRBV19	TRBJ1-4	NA	CASSTAAIGRLGEKLFF	TGTGCCAGTAGTACGGCGGCAATTGGACGGTTGGGGGAAAAACTGTTTTTT
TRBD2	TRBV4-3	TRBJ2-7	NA	CASSQDLGLARYEQYF	TGCGCCAGCAGCCAAGATTTGGGACTAGCGCGCTACGAGCAGTACTTC
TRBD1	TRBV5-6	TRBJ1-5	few	CASSLGQGDQPQHF	TGTGCCAGCAGCTTGGGACAGGGAGATCAGCCCCAGCATTTT
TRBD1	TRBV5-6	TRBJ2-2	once	CASRVTGINTGELFF	TGTGCCAGCAGGGTGACAGGGATTAACACCGGGGAGCTGTTTTTT
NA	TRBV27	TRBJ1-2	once	CASSLNPGPLGSYGYTF	TGTGCCAGCAGTTTAAACCCGGGACCTCTAGGGAGCTATGGCTACACCTTC
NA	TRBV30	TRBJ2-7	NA	CAWSVPRGIYEQYF	TGTGCCTGGAGTGTACCCCGGGGAATCTACGAGCAGTACTTC
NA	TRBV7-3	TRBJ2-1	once	CASSLSGSLEQFF	TGTGCCAGCAGCTTATCGGGCTCCCTGGAGCAGTTCTTC
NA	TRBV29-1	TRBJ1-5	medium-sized	CSVEDSSGEPQHF	TGCAGCGTTGAAGATTCCTCAGGTGAGCCCCAGCATTTT
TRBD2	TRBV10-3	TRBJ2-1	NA	CAISAGGGIDEQFF	TGTGCCATCAGTGCCGGGGGGGGAATAGATGAGCAGTTCTTC
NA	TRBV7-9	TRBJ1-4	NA	CASRGNNEKLFF	TGTGCCAGCAGGGGGAATAATGAAAAACTGTTTTTT
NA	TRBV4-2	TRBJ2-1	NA	CASSQDRWTENEQFF	TGTGCCAGCAGCCAAGATAGGTGGACTGAGAATGAGCAGTTCTTC
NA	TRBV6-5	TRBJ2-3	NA	CASTTRRQLTDTQYF	TGTGCCAGCACAACAAGGCGGCAGCTCACAGATACGCAGTATTTT
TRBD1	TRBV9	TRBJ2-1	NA	CASSAEGQEHNEQFF	TGTGCCAGCAGCGCGGAAGGACAGGAGCACAATGAGCAGTTCTTC
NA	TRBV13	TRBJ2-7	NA	CASSLGRGSSYEQYF	TGTGCCAGCAGCTTAGGGAGGGGGAGCTCCTACGAGCAGTACTTC
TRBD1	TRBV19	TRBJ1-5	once	CASSSLQGKGNQPQHF	TGTGCCAGTAGTTCCCTACAGGGGAAGGGCAATCAGCCCCAGCATTTT
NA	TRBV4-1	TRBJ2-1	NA	CASSQSSTEAKGYNEQFF	TGCGCCAGCAGCCAATCGAGCACCGAAGCGAAGGGATACAATGAGCAGTTCTTC
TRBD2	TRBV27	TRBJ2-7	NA	CASRKIRTSGSYEQYF	TGTGCCAGCAGGAAGATCCGGACTAGCGGTTCCTACGAGCAGTACTTC
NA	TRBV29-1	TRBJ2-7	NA	CSVAKGPDGEQYF	TGCAGCGTTGCTAAAGGGCCAGACGGCGAGCAGTACTTC
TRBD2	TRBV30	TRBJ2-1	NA	CAWGPSGTPLGQFF	TGTGCCTGGGGACCTAGCGGGACACCCCTGGGGCAGTTCTTC
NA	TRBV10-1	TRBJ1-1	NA	CASSEEGRNTEAFF	TGCGCCAGCAGTGAGGAGGGCCGAAACACTGAAGCTTTCTTT
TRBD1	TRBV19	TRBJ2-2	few	CASTITRDRGTGELFF	TGTGCCAGTACCATAACCCGGGACAGGGGCACCGGGGAGCTGTTTTTT